These T cell receptor beta chains were read from a single sample in a study of identical twins. TCRdb ran MiXCR on the 5' RACE reads and lists one entry per CDR3 protein. The repertoire holds 500,000 to 650,000 distinct CDR3 sequences, with under 8.5% as singletons. This sample was also put to use in a study of yellow fever vaccine responses in identical twins.

Sequenced sample: PBMCs. The receptor set was obtained from a woman under 30 in good health. Each CDR3 is given with its conserved first and last residue. D genes are given only for firm matches. Not every row has a clone size; where given, it reads once, few, many or a size class.

d_gene: -; len: 14; abundance: -; v_gene: TRBV6-5; j_gene: TRBJ2-3; CDR3aa: CAGSYGARTDTQYF; CDR3nt: TGTGCCGGCAGTTACGGAGCGCGCACAGATACGCAGTATTTT
d_gene: -; len: 19; abundance: -; v_gene: TRBV20-1; j_gene: TRBJ2-1; CDR3aa: CSAGDRDIRVGPRSEEQFF; CDR3nt: TGCAGTGCTGGGGACCGGGACATCCGTGTGGGGCCTAGGTCGGAAGAGCAGTTCTTC
d_gene: TRBD1; len: 16; abundance: -; v_gene: TRBV4-1; j_gene: TRBJ2-1; CDR3aa: CASSQVQGALRNEQFF; CDR3nt: TGCGCCAGCAGCCAAGTACAGGGGGCGCTTAGGAATGAGCAGTTCTTC
d_gene: TRBD2; len: 15; abundance: few; v_gene: TRBV10-3; j_gene: TRBJ2-2; CDR3aa: CAISSGGRNTGELFF; CDR3nt: TGTGCCATCAGCAGCGGGGGCCGTAACACCGGGGAGCTGTTTTTT
d_gene: -; len: 14; abundance: few; v_gene: TRBV14; j_gene: TRBJ1-1; CDR3aa: CASSQLAANTEAFF; CDR3nt: TGTGCCAGCAGCCAACTTGCAGCGAACACTGAAGCTTTCTTT
d_gene: -; len: 15; abundance: few; v_gene: TRBV3-1; j_gene: TRBJ2-3; CDR3aa: CASSQEGLVTDTQYF; CDR3nt: TGTGCCAGCAGCCAAGAAGGTCTTGTCACAGATACGCAGTATTTT
d_gene: -; len: 15; abundance: many; v_gene: TRBV5-1; j_gene: TRBJ2-1; CDR3aa: CASSLSTGGYNEQFF; CDR3nt: TGCGCCAGCAGCTTGAGCACAGGAGGATACAATGAGCAGTTCTTC
d_gene: TRBD1; len: 16; abundance: many; v_gene: TRBV5-6; j_gene: TRBJ2-2; CDR3aa: CASSLDRGRITGELFF; CDR3nt: TGTGCCAGCAGCTTGGACAGGGGGCGGATCACCGGGGAGCTGTTTTTT
d_gene: -; len: 16; abundance: -; v_gene: TRBV27; j_gene: TRBJ2-7; CDR3aa: CASSQTFRTFSYEQYF; CDR3nt: TGTGCCAGCAGTCAGACCTTTCGGACTTTTTCCTACGAGCAGTACTTC
d_gene: -; len: 14; abundance: few; v_gene: TRBV20-1; j_gene: TRBJ1-3; CDR3aa: CSARGRYPSNTIYF; CDR3nt: TGCAGTGCTAGGGGCAGATACCCATCAAACACCATATATTTT
d_gene: -; len: 15; abundance: -; v_gene: TRBV5-1; j_gene: TRBJ2-5; CDR3aa: CASSPTGRVEETQYF; CDR3nt: TGCGCCAGCAGCCCGACAGGGAGGGTCGAAGAGACCCAGTACTTC
d_gene: TRBD2; len: 16; abundance: many; v_gene: TRBV27; j_gene: TRBJ2-7; CDR3aa: CASSLLRTSGNYEQYF; CDR3nt: TGTGCCAGCAGTTTATTACGGACTAGCGGGAACTACGAGCAGTACTTC
d_gene: TRBD1; len: 16; abundance: -; v_gene: TRBV11-2; j_gene: TRBJ2-3; CDR3aa: CASSLDDRGGRDTQYF; CDR3nt: TGTGCCAGCAGCTTAGATGACAGGGGGGGCAGAGATACGCAGTATTTT
d_gene: -; len: 15; abundance: -; v_gene: TRBV12-3/TRBV12-4; j_gene: TRBJ1-1; CDR3aa: CASSLAWGVATEAFF; CDR3nt: TGTGCCAGCAGTTTAGCGTGGGGCGTCGCCACTGAAGCTTTCTTT
d_gene: TRBD2; len: 15; abundance: few; v_gene: TRBV5-1; j_gene: TRBJ2-1; CDR3aa: CASSLDAGVHNEQFF; CDR3nt: TGCGCCAGCAGCTTGGACGCGGGAGTACACAATGAGCAGTTCTTC
d_gene: TRBD1; len: 12; abundance: few; v_gene: TRBV28; j_gene: TRBJ1-6; CDR3aa: CASWDRNSPLHF; CDR3nt: TGTGCCAGCTGGGACAGAAATTCACCCCTCCACTTT
d_gene: -; len: 13; abundance: many; v_gene: TRBV7-2; j_gene: TRBJ2-5; CDR3aa: CASSSQVAETQYF; CDR3nt: TGTGCCAGCAGCTCCCAGGTGGCAGAGACCCAGTACTTC
d_gene: -; len: 13; abundance: many; v_gene: TRBV10-3; j_gene: TRBJ2-1; CDR3aa: CATTFWVDDEQFF; CDR3nt: TGTGCCACCACGTTTTGGGTTGACGATGAGCAGTTCTTC
d_gene: -; len: 14; abundance: -; v_gene: TRBV6-1; j_gene: TRBJ1-1; CDR3aa: CASSRRTANTEAFF; CDR3nt: TGTGCCAGCAGCCGAAGGACAGCGAACACTGAAGCTTTCTTT
d_gene: TRBD1; len: 17; abundance: -; v_gene: TRBV10-3; j_gene: TRBJ1-1; CDR3aa: CATRSGTAERKNTEAFF; CDR3nt: TGTGCCACCCGATCCGGGACAGCCGAAAGAAAGAACACTGAAGCTTTCTTT
d_gene: -; len: 14; abundance: many; v_gene: TRBV10-3; j_gene: TRBJ1-2; CDR3aa: CAISWDITNYGYTF; CDR3nt: TGTGCCATCAGTTGGGACATAACTAACTATGGCTACACCTTC
d_gene: -; len: 18; abundance: many; v_gene: TRBV5-1; j_gene: TRBJ1-3; CDR3aa: CASSLSGLGQIPGNTIYF; CDR3nt: TGCGCCAGCAGCTTGTCCGGTCTGGGGCAGATCCCCGGAAACACCATATATTTT
d_gene: -; len: 16; abundance: few; v_gene: TRBV20-1; j_gene: TRBJ1-5; CDR3aa: CSARPWGGGTYQPQHF; CDR3nt: TGCAGTGCTAGACCCTGGGGGGGAGGGACCTATCAGCCCCAGCATTTT
d_gene: -; len: 18; abundance: -; v_gene: TRBV14; j_gene: TRBJ1-1; CDR3aa: CASSHSFGPVMRDTEAFF; CDR3nt: TGTGCCAGCAGCCATTCTTTTGGCCCCGTAATGAGGGACACTGAAGCTTTCTTT
d_gene: TRBD1; len: 12; abundance: -; v_gene: TRBV20-1; j_gene: TRBJ2-3; CDR3aa: CSAGQGADTQYF; CDR3nt: TGCAGTGCTGGACAGGGGGCAGATACGCAGTATTTT
d_gene: -; len: 14; abundance: -; v_gene: TRBV11-1; j_gene: TRBJ2-1; CDR3aa: CASNIGGAGNEQFF; CDR3nt: TGTGCCAGCAACATAGGTGGAGCCGGCAATGAGCAGTTCTTC
d_gene: -; len: 13; abundance: -; v_gene: TRBV4-2; j_gene: TRBJ1-5; CDR3aa: CASSQRQTGAQHF; CDR3nt: TGTGCCAGCAGCCAACGACAGACGGGAGCCCAGCATTTT
d_gene: -; len: 15; abundance: many; v_gene: TRBV15; j_gene: TRBJ1-2; CDR3aa: CATSRDIGQFYGYTF; CDR3nt: TGTGCCACCAGCAGAGATATTGGACAGTTCTATGGCTACACCTTC
d_gene: TRBD2; len: 20; abundance: few; v_gene: TRBV4-1; j_gene: TRBJ2-5; CDR3aa: CASSQETSGRIIGRQETQYF; CDR3nt: TGCGCCAGCAGCCAGGAGACTAGCGGGAGAATTATAGGGCGCCAAGAGACCCAGTACTTC
d_gene: -; len: 14; abundance: -; v_gene: TRBV5-1; j_gene: TRBJ2-7; CDR3aa: CASSLTYSSYEQYF; CDR3nt: TGCGCCAGCAGCTTAACTTATAGCTCCTACGAGCAGTACTTC
d_gene: -; len: 13; abundance: many; v_gene: TRBV6-2/TRBV6-3; j_gene: TRBJ1-1; CDR3aa: CASSYEWNTEAFF; CDR3nt: TGTGCCAGCAGTTATGAGTGGAACACTGAAGCTTTCTTT
d_gene: -; len: 16; abundance: few; v_gene: TRBV9; j_gene: TRBJ1-3; CDR3aa: CASSVARQASGNTIYF; CDR3nt: TGTGCCAGCAGCGTAGCCCGACAGGCTTCTGGAAACACCATATATTTT
d_gene: -; len: 12; abundance: -; v_gene: TRBV12-3/TRBV12-4; j_gene: TRBJ1-5; CDR3aa: CASSSPPQPQHF; CDR3nt: TGTGCCAGCAGTTCCCCCCCGCAGCCCCAGCATTTT
d_gene: -; len: 15; abundance: -; v_gene: TRBV6-5; j_gene: TRBJ1-1; CDR3aa: CASSYSKPGNTEAFF; CDR3nt: TGTGCCAGCAGTTACTCGAAACCGGGGAACACTGAAGCTTTCTTT
d_gene: TRBD1; len: 14; abundance: many; v_gene: TRBV12-3/TRBV12-4; j_gene: TRBJ1-2; CDR3aa: CASSSRTGTGGYTF; CDR3nt: TGTGCCAGCAGTTCCCGGACAGGGACAGGTGGCTACACCTTC
d_gene: TRBD1; len: 18; abundance: few; v_gene: TRBV5-5; j_gene: TRBJ2-1; CDR3aa: CASSLWTGAQLPYNEQFF; CDR3nt: TGTGCCAGCAGCCTGTGGACAGGGGCCCAACTCCCCTACAATGAGCAGTTCTTC
d_gene: -; len: 13; abundance: few; v_gene: TRBV9; j_gene: TRBJ2-3; CDR3aa: CASSAVGTDTQYF; CDR3nt: TGTGCCAGCAGCGCCGTGGGGACAGATACGCAGTATTTT
d_gene: TRBD1; len: 16; abundance: -; v_gene: TRBV7-6; j_gene: TRBJ2-1; CDR3aa: CASSIQGASSYNEQFF; CDR3nt: TGTGCCAGCAGCATACAGGGGGCAAGCTCCTACAATGAGCAGTTCTTC
d_gene: -; len: 12; abundance: -; v_gene: TRBV6-5; j_gene: TRBJ1-4; CDR3aa: CASSRDGQKLFF; CDR3nt: TGTGCCAGCAGCCGAGACGGGCAAAAACTGTTTTTT
d_gene: -; len: 17; abundance: few; v_gene: TRBV5-1; j_gene: TRBJ2-1; CDR3aa: CASSFFRANSSYNEQFF; CDR3nt: TGCGCCAGCAGCTTTTTTAGGGCGAACAGCTCCTACAATGAGCAGTTCTTC
d_gene: TRBD1; len: 14; abundance: many; v_gene: TRBV6-2/TRBV6-3; j_gene: TRBJ1-6; CDR3aa: CASSRDSVNSPLHF; CDR3nt: TGTGCCAGCAGCCGGGACAGCGTAAATTCACCCCTCCACTTT
d_gene: -; len: 13; abundance: few; v_gene: TRBV10-3; j_gene: TRBJ1-3; CDR3aa: CAISESSGNTIYF; CDR3nt: TGTGCCATCAGTGAGAGTAGTGGAAACACCATATATTTT
d_gene: -; len: 15; abundance: few; v_gene: TRBV10-3; j_gene: TRBJ2-3; CDR3aa: CAISDRQPVWDTQYF; CDR3nt: TGTGCCATCAGTGACAGACAGCCCGTTTGGGATACGCAGTATTTT
d_gene: -; len: 17; abundance: -; v_gene: TRBV11-1; j_gene: TRBJ2-7; CDR3aa: CASSLNWGSTRAYEQYF; CDR3nt: TGTGCCAGCAGCTTAAATTGGGGCTCAACGAGGGCCTACGAGCAGTACTTC
d_gene: -; len: 14; abundance: few; v_gene: TRBV7-8; j_gene: TRBJ2-1; CDR3aa: CASSLDPAANEQFF; CDR3nt: TGTGCCAGCAGCTTAGATCCAGCGGCCAATGAGCAGTTCTTC
d_gene: -; len: 11; abundance: -; v_gene: TRBV20-1; j_gene: TRBJ2-7; CDR3aa: CSAVRGLEQYF; CDR3nt: TGCAGTGCTGTGCGGGGACTCGAGCAGTACTTC
d_gene: TRBD2; len: 16; abundance: -; v_gene: TRBV10-3; j_gene: TRBJ2-3; CDR3aa: CAISESGAGVADTQYF; CDR3nt: TGTGCCATCAGTGAGTCAGGGGCGGGGGTCGCAGATACGCAGTATTTT
d_gene: TRBD2; len: 23; abundance: many; v_gene: TRBV28; j_gene: TRBJ2-3; CDR3aa: CASSLSPAPGTSGGQPYTDTQYF; CDR3nt: TGTGCCAGCAGTTTATCCCCCGCCCCCGGGACTAGCGGGGGGCAACCCTACACAGATACGCAGTATTTT
d_gene: -; len: 12; abundance: few; v_gene: TRBV29-1; j_gene: TRBJ1-1; CDR3aa: CSARGGGAEAFF; CDR3nt: TGCAGCGCCCGAGGGGGGGGCGCGGAGGCTTTCTTT
d_gene: TRBD2; len: 16; abundance: few; v_gene: TRBV12-3/TRBV12-4; j_gene: TRBJ2-7; CDR3aa: CASSSMTSGSPYEQYF; CDR3nt: TGTGCCAGCAGTTCGATGACTAGCGGGAGTCCATACGAGCAGTACTTC
d_gene: -; len: 18; abundance: -; v_gene: TRBV20-1; j_gene: TRBJ2-3; CDR3aa: CSASRLRDLAWKALTQYF; CDR3nt: TGCAGTGCTAGCCGCCTTCGGGATCTAGCTTGGAAGGCTCTTACGCAGTATTTT
d_gene: -; len: 16; abundance: many; v_gene: TRBV4-1; j_gene: TRBJ2-1; CDR3aa: CASSQDLGVIYNEQFF; CDR3nt: TGCGCCAGCAGCCAAGATTTAGGGGTTATCTACAATGAGCAGTTCTTC
d_gene: -; len: 11; abundance: few; v_gene: TRBV20-1; j_gene: TRBJ2-1; CDR3aa: CSASEDHEQFF; CDR3nt: TGCAGTGCTAGTGAGGATCATGAGCAGTTCTTC
d_gene: TRBD2; len: 15; abundance: few; v_gene: TRBV4-2; j_gene: TRBJ2-1; CDR3aa: CASSQASGISNEQFF; CDR3nt: TGTGCCAGCAGCCAAGCTAGCGGGATAAGTAATGAGCAGTTCTTC
d_gene: -; len: 12; abundance: -; v_gene: TRBV3-1; j_gene: TRBJ2-1; CDR3aa: CASRKQGGEQFF; CDR3nt: TGTGCCAGCAGGAAACAGGGTGGTGAGCAGTTCTTC
d_gene: -; len: 13; abundance: -; v_gene: TRBV6-1; j_gene: TRBJ1-6; CDR3aa: CASSEGTSSPLHF; CDR3nt: TGTGCCAGCAGTGAAGGGACATCCTCACCCCTCCACTTT
d_gene: -; len: 14; abundance: few; v_gene: TRBV2; j_gene: TRBJ1-4; CDR3aa: CASSDDRMYGKLFF; CDR3nt: TGTGCCAGCAGTGATGACAGGATGTACGGAAAACTGTTTTTT
d_gene: -; len: 17; abundance: -; v_gene: TRBV6-5; j_gene: TRBJ2-5; CDR3aa: CASSYSGRGVTQETQYF; CDR3nt: TGTGCCAGCAGTTACTCGGGAAGAGGGGTCACCCAAGAGACCCAGTACTTC